A single sample gave rise to the 21 T cell receptor beta chains below, sequenced in a study of blood T cell repertoires in COVID-19. Sequencing was performed with immunoSEQ multiplex PCR; in TCRdb, only in-frame clones are kept and a portion is missing. The sample shows roughly 220,000 clones, roughly 76% of them seen only once. Source material: peripheral blood. These receptors all stem from a woman aged 80 or over with COVID-19, enrolled during active disease.

The sample holds a few counts of this clone. V gene TRBV28 combines with J gene TRBJ2-1, with 9 bases fitting TRBD1. The V gene end was trimmed by 5 bases and the J gene end by 6 bases; junction bases not matched to a gene: 8. Germline CDR1 is MDHEN and CDR2 is SYDVKM. The CDR3 totals 15 residues. CDR3 bases: TGTGCCAGCAGTGAACCCGGGACAGGGTTCAATGAGCAGTTCTTC. It specifies CASSEPGTGFNEQFF.

This clone was seen more than once but under ten times. The chain employs TRBV5-4 and TRBJ1-1; no firm D call. Germline V CDR1 and CDR2: SGHNT, YYREEE (reference sequence). The germline V and J ends were trimmed by 0 bases and 7 bases, with 13 bases remaining between them. CDR3 length: 14 amino acids. CDR3 coding DNA: TGTGCCAGCAGCTTGGCCAACCTAGTTGGTGAAGCTTTCTTT. It is translated as CASSLANLVGEAFF.

The chain joins TRBV5-1 to TRBJ1-5, with D possibly being TRBD1 (5 bases). V lost 7 bases and J 3 bases, leaving 11 bases between the germline ends. The germline V gene has CDR1 SGHRS and CDR2 YFSETQ. CDR3 size: 13 residues. Here the CDR3 DNA reads TGCGCCAGCGCGCAAGGGGACAATCAGCCCCAGCATTTT. Translating it yields CASAQGDNQPQHF.

V gene TRBV9 combines with J gene TRBJ1-6; 9 bases map to TRBD1. This CDR3 has 15 amino acids. The J segment lost 9 bases and the V segment lost 4 bases, leaving 8 bases of the junction unmatched. From germline, CDR1 is SGDLS and CDR2 YYNGEE. CDR3 amino acids: CASSPPGTGTSPLHF. DNA of the CDR3: TGTGCCAGCAGCCCTCCTGGGACAGGGACTTCACCCCTCCACTTT.

The chain carries TRBV2 and TRBJ1-1; 7 nucleotides agree with TRBD1. Germline V gives CDR1 SNHLY, CDR2 FYNNEI. This CDR3 spans 15 amino acids. After removal of 7 bases from V and 0 bases from J, the junction contained 8 bases not matched to a gene. This CDR3 is CASTSGTAVNTEAFF. CDR3 coding DNA: TGTGCCAGCACTTCCGGGACAGCCGTGAACACTGAAGCTTTCTTT.

The V and J genes are TRBV5-4 and TRBJ1-3; D unresolved. The CDR3 loop spans 13 amino acids. Trimming left V 3 bases short and J 11 bases short, with 15 bases between. CDR1 SGHNT and CDR2 YYREEE come from the germline V gene (reference sequence). The CDR3 is CASSSYDRSAIYF. The CDR3 DNA reads as TGTGCCAGCAGCTCTTACGACCGGAGTGCCATATATTTT.

The rearrangement links TRBV5-6 to TRBJ1-2, with 8 positions matching TRBD1. Trimming removed 2 bases from V and 2 bases from J; junction bases left unmatched: 5. CDR1 is SGHDT, CDR2 YYEEEE, per germline. This CDR3 has 15 amino acids. CDR3 DNA: TGTGCCAGCAGCTTTTTGACAGGGGCAAACTATGGCTACACCTTC. It encodes CASSFLTGANYGYTF. Supplemented by reference TRBV5-6 and TRBJ1-2, the full variable domain reads DAGVTQSPTHLIKTRGQQVTLRCSPKSGHDTVSWYQQALGQGPQFIFQYYEEEERQRGNFPDRFSGHQFPNYSSELNVNALLLGDSALYLCASSFLTGANYGYTFGSGTRLTVV.

The chain combines TRBV19 with TRBJ1-2; no reliable D call. The length of the CDR3 is 12 residues. V lost 4 bases and J lost 8, with 11 bases in between. CDR1 is LNHDA, CDR2 SQIVND, per germline (reference sequence). The CDR3 region is CASSRQEWGYTF. Here the CDR3 DNA reads TGTGCCAGTAGTAGGCAGGAATGGGGCTACACCTTC.

The genes are TRBV9 and TRBJ2-5; TRBD2 agrees at 8 bases. CDR1 and CDR2 (germline): SGDLS, YYNGEE. This CDR3 contains 15 residues. V shed 3 bases and J 3 bases; nucleotides not matched to a gene: 7. This CDR3 is CASSAGRAGKETQYF. CDR3 nucleotides: TGTGCCAGCAGCGCCGGGAGGGCCGGAAAAGAGACCCAGTACTTC.

V gene TRBV12-5 combines with J gene TRBJ1-5; D unclear. CDR3 length: 15 amino acids. Trimming cost V 1 base and J 0 bases, with 7 bases left between them. Looked up from germline, CDR1 is LGHNT and CDR2 is FRNRAP. The CDR3 region is CASGLGGFSNQPQHF. Here the CDR3 DNA reads TGTGCTAGTGGTTTGGGAGGGTTTAGCAATCAGCCCCAGCATTTT.

This chain connects TRBV3-1 (or the pseudogene TRBV3-2) to TRBJ1-2; maybe TRBD1 (6 bases). V lost 2 bases, J lost 4 bases, and 11 bases lay in between. The germline CDR1 and CDR2 sequences are LGHDT and YNNKEL (reference sequence). CDR3 length: 14 residues. CDR3 amino acids: CASSQTGIGYGYTF. The CDR3, as DNA: TGTGCCAGCAGCCAAACAGGGATAGGCTATGGCTACACCTTC.

With regard to this clone: The junction shows a germline mismatch at one end, possibly a read error. CDR3 region: CASSLGGEETQYF. The CDR3 nucleotides are TGTGCTAGCAGCTTAGGAGGAGAAGAGACCCAGTACTTC. This rearrangement joins TRBV7-7 to TRBJ2-5; D possibly corresponds to TRBD2 (5 bases). Germline-derived CDR1 and CDR2 are SSHAT and FNYEAQ (reference sequence). This CDR3 region has 13 residues.

The gene calls are TRBV7-9 and TRBJ2-5; D is unclear. Germline CDR1 and CDR2: SEHNR and FQNEAQ (reference sequence). Trimming stripped 1 base from V and 2 bases from J, with 8 bases between. This CDR3 spans 14 amino acids. The CDR3 nucleotides are TGTGCCAGCAGCTTAGGGTCACTACAAGAGACCCAGTACTTC. Its protein is CASSLGSLQETQYF.

The chain joins TRBV6-1 to TRBJ1-1, with D possibly being TRBD1 (6 bases). The CDR3 covers 16 residues. Trimming pared 0 bases from V and 2 bases from J, leaving 13 bases between. Looked up from germline, CDR1 is MNHNS and CDR2 is SASEGT. CDR3 protein: CASSEALQGLNTEAFF. In DNA form, the CDR3 reads TGTGCCAGCAGTGAAGCGCTCCAGGGGTTAAACACTGAAGCTTTCTTT.

CDR3 bases: TGTGCCAGCAGTTTATCCGTTTACACAGATACGCAGTATTTT. Translating it yields CASSLSVYTDTQYF. The V call is TRBV27, the J call TRBJ2-3; D unresolved. Germline CDR1 and CDR2: MNHEY and SMNVEV (reference sequence). Trimming removed 0 bases from V and 2 bases from J, with 6 bases in between. The CDR3 sequence is 14 residues long.

This chain links TRBV7-3 with TRBJ2-7; D might be TRBD1 (6 bases). V lost 5 bases to trimming and J lost 3 bases, with 14 bases between them. Germline V gene lookup returns CDR1 SGHTA and CDR2 FQGTGA. This CDR3 spans 14 amino acids. In DNA, the CDR3 is TGTGCCAGCAGCCCAACAGGGAGTGTCTACGAGCAGTACTTC. It is translated as CASSPTGSVYEQYF. Full variable domain (missing parts from reference TRBV7-3 and TRBJ2-7): GAGVSQTPSNKVTEKGKYVELRCDPISGHTALYWYRQSLGQGPEFLIYFQGTGAADDSGLPNDRFFAVRPEGSVSTLKIQRTERGDSAVYLCASSPTGSVYEQYFGPGTRLTVT.

For the CDR3, the DNA is TGTGCCAGCAGTTTGGCCCGTAGCACAGATACGCAGTATTTT. This codes for CASSLARSTDTQYF. This sequence joins TRBV27 and TRBJ2-3; D remains unclear. CDR1 and CDR2 (germline): MNHEY, SMNVEV (reference sequence). V was clipped by 3 bases and J by 0 bases, with 7 bases between them. The CDR3 has 14 residues.

This chain links TRBV2 with TRBJ1-1, with TRBD1 as a possible D gene (5 bases). Germline-derived CDR1 and CDR2 are SNHLY and FYNNEI. V lost 3 bases, J lost 0 bases, and 14 bases lay in between. The CDR3 extends over 16 amino acids. CDR3 loop: CASSDGPQGLNTEAFF. The DNA of the CDR3 is TGTGCCAGCAGTGATGGTCCCCAGGGCTTGAACACTGAAGCTTTCTTT.

CDR3 region: CASSWALIAEAFF. CDR3 bases: TGTGCCAGCAGCTGGGCGCTTATTGCTGAAGCTTTCTTT. The rearrangement joins TRBV6-5 to TRBJ1-1; no clear D gene. V was cut by 6 bases and J by 6 bases, with 14 bases left in between. From germline, CDR1 is MNHEY and CDR2 SVGAGI. The CDR3 contains 13 residues.

The chain has TRBV3-1 (or the pseudogene TRBV3-2) and TRBJ2-3; TRBD2 might be the D (5 bases). This CDR3 contains 12 residues. Looked up from germline, CDR1 is LGHDT and CDR2 is YNNKEL (reference sequence). The germline V and J ends were trimmed by 6 bases and 8 bases, with 12 bases remaining between them. The CDR3 region has the DNA TGTGCCAGCAGTCCGGGCCGGGGTACGCAGTATTTT. Its translation: CASSPGRGTQYF.

The chain joins TRBV2 to TRBJ2-1; TRBD1 is a possible D gene (6 bases). Trimming pared 4 bases from V and 0 bases from J, leaving 13 bases between. Germline CDR1 is SNHLY and CDR2 is FYNNEI. The CDR3 runs 16 residues. The CDR3 DNA reads as TGTGCCAGCAGTGCAGGACAGCTTAGCTCCTACAATGAGCAGTTCTTC. It is translated as CASSAGQLSSYNEQFF.